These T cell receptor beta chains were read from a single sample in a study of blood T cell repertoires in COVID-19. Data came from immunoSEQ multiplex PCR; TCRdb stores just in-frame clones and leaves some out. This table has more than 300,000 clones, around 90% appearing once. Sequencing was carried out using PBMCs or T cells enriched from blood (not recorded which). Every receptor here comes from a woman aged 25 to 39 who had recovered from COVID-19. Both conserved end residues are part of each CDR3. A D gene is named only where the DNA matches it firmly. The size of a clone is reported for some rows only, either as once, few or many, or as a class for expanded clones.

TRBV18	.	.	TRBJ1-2	TGTGCCAGCTCACCACCGACAGTTGGAGGGCCCGGGACCTTC	CASSPPTVGGPGTF
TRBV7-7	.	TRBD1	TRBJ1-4	TGTGCTAGCAGCTTAGAGACAGGGGGCTTGGGTGAAAAACTGTTTTTT	CASSLETGGLGEKLFF
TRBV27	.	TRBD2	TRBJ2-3	TGTGCCAGCAGCCCAGGGACTAGCGGGAGCACAGATACGCAGTATTTT	CASSPGTSGSTDTQYF
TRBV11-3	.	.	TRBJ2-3	TGTGCCAGCACTCCCCCCCGGACTCAAAGGACAGATACGCAGTATTTT	CASTPPRTQRTDTQYF
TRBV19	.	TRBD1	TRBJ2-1	TGTGCCAGTAGTCAACAGGGGAGTGGGTACAATGAGCAGTTCTTC	CASSQQGSGYNEQFF
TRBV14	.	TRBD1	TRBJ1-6	TGTGCCAGCAGCCGCGGACAGGGTTATTCACCCCTCCACTTT	CASSRGQGYSPLHF
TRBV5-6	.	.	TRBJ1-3	TGTGCCAGCAGCAGAGTAGCTGGAAACACCATATATTTT	CASSRVAGNTIYF
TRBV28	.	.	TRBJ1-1	TGTGCCAGCAGCGTAGGGGGTAGGAACACTGAAGCTTTCTTT	CASSVGGRNTEAFF
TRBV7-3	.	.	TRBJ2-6	TGTGCCAGCAGCGTCCAGGGTAGCTCTGGGGCCAACGTCCTGACTTTC	CASSVQGSSGANVLTF
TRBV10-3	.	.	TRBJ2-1	TGTGCCATCAGTGAGTCCGCGGGTAGCGTCTCCTACAATGAGCAGTTCTTC	CAISESAGSVSYNEQFF
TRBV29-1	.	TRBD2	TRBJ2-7	TGCAGCGTGCACGGGGGGGCAGGGGTATACGAGCAGTACTTC	CSVHGGAGVYEQYF
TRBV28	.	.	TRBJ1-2	TGTGCCAGCAGTGGCCATGGCTACACCTTC	CASSGHGYTF
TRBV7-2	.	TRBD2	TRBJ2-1	TGTGCCAGCAGCTATGCGGGGGCCTACAATGAGCAGTTCTTC	CASSYAGAYNEQFF
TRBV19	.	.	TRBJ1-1	TGTGCCAGCCAGGATTCAATGAACACTGAAGCTTTCTTT	CASQDSMNTEAFF
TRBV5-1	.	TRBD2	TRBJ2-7	TGCGCCAGCAGCTTACTAGCGGGAGGGCCCTACGAGCAGTACTTC	CASSLLAGGPYEQYF
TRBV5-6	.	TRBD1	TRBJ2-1	TGTGCCAGCAGCTCACCGGGACAGGGTGTACATGAGCAGTTCTTC	CASSSPGQGVHEQFF
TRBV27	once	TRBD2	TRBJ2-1	TGTGCCAGCAGTTTTACTAGCGGGAATGAGCAGTTCTTC	CASSFTSGNEQFF
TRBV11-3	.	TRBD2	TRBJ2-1	TGTGCCAGCAGCACAGAGCGGGGATCACTGAATGAGCAGTTCTTC	CASSTERGSLNEQFF
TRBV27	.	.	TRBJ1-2	TGTGCCAGCAGTGACGGGGGTGGCTACACCTTC	CASSDGGGYTF
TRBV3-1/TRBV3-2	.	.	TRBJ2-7	TGTGCCAGCAGCCAAGATTGGGCAGACCTCTACGAGCAGTACTTC	CASSQDWADLYEQYF
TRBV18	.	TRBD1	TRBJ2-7	TGTGCCAGCTCACCACGAGGTCCCGGGACAGGCTCCTACGAGCAGTACTTC	CASSPRGPGTGSYEQYF
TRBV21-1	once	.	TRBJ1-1	TGTGCCAGCAGCAGAGGGGGCGACACTGAAGCTTTCTTT	CASSRGGDTEAFF
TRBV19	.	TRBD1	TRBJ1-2	TGTGCCAGTAGTAGGAGGGGGACAGAAGGGCTATATGGCTACACCTTC	CASSRRGTEGLYGYTF
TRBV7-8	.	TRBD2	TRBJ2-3	TGTGCCAGCAGCTTAGCCCACACGGCAACGGGGGGATTCACAGATACGCAGTATTTT	CASSLAHTATGGFTDTQYF
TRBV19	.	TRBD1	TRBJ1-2	TGTGCCAGTACTCCAGGGGGCTATGGCTACACCTTC	CASTPGGYGYTF
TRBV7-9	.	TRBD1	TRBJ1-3	TGTGCCAGCAGCGGGGGACAGGACTCTGGAAACACCATATATTTT	CASSGGQDSGNTIYF
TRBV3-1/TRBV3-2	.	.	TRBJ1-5	TGTGCCAGCAGCCAAGCGGGGGGAAATCAGCCCCAGCATTTT	CASSQAGGNQPQHF
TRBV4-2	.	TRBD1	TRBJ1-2	TGTGCCAGCAGCCGCCGGCAGGGGACAGATCCTAACTATGGCTACACCTTC	CASSRRQGTDPNYGYTF
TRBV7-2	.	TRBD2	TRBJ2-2	TGTGCCAGCAGCTTAGCTAGCGGGACGGCGAACACCGGGGAGCTGTTTTTT	CASSLASGTANTGELFF
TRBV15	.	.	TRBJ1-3	TGTGCCACCAGCAGAGATCGGACAGTGTCTGGAAACACCATATATTTT	CATSRDRTVSGNTIYF
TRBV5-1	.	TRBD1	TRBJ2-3	TGCGCCAGCAAGGGACAGACCTCCACAGATACGCAGTATTTT	CASKGQTSTDTQYF
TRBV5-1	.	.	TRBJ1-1	TGCGCCAGCAGCTTGGGGCGGGGGAGCGGAGTCACTGAAGCTTTCTTT	CASSLGRGSGVTEAFF
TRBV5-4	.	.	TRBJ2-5	TGTGCCAGCAGCTTTGAGGGGGTAGAGACCCAGTACTTC	CASSFEGVETQYF
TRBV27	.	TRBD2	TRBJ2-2	TGTGCCAGCCGGAGACTAGCGGGGGGTTCGAACACCGGGGAGCTGTTTTTT	CASRRLAGGSNTGELFF
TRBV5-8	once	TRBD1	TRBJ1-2	TGTGCCAGCAGCTTACCCGGGACAGGAGACTATGGCTACACCTTC	CASSLPGTGDYGYTF
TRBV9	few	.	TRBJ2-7	TGTGCCAGCAGCGTAGAGGGAAGGGGCGAGCAGTACTTC	CASSVEGRGEQYF
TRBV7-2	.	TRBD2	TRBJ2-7	TGTGCCAGCAGACGCGGGAGTTGGGACTACGAGCAGTACTTC	CASRRGSWDYEQYF
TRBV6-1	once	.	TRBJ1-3	TGTGCCAGCAGTGAACCGGGACACTCTGGAAACACCATATATTTT	CASSEPGHSGNTIYF
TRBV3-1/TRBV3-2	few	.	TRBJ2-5	TGTGCCAGCAGCCAAGATCTCGGGGTGGAGACCCAGTACTTC	CASSQDLGVETQYF
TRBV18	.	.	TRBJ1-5	TGTGCCAGCTCACCCACGGCGGTTAGCAATCAGCCCCAGCATTTT	CASSPTAVSNQPQHF
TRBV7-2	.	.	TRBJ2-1	TGTGCCAGCAGCTTAGTGACTCTCCGCAATGAGCAGTTCTTC	CASSLVTLRNEQFF
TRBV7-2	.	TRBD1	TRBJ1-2	TGTGCCAGCAGCTCCGCGACAGGGAACTATGGCTACACCTTC	CASSSATGNYGYTF
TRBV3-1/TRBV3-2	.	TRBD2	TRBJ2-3	TGTGCCAGCAGTGCTAAGACTAGCGGGGGGGTCACAGATACGCAGTATTTT	CASSAKTSGGVTDTQYF
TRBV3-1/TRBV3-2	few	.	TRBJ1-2	TGTGCCAGCAGCCGGAAGGGGGACTATGGCTACACCTTC	CASSRKGDYGYTF
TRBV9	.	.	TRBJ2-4	TGTGCCAGCAGCGTAGATCCGGGTTTGAACATTCAGTACTTC	CASSVDPGLNIQYF
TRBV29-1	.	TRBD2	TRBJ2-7	TGCAGCGTTCTTAAGCTAGCGGGGGCTACCTACGAGCAGTACTTC	CSVLKLAGATYEQYF
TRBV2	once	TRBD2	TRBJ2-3	TGTGCCAGCAGTCCGCGGCGGGGGGTTAGCACAGATACGCAGTATTTT	CASSPRRGVSTDTQYF
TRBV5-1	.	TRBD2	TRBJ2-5	TGCGCCAGCAGCCCGGGGGGACTAGCGGGAGTCGGAGAGACCCAGTACTTC	CASSPGGLAGVGETQYF
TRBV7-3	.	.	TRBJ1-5	TGTGCCAGCAGCTTAATTCGTGGAGGGGGCAATCAGCCCCAGCATTTT	CASSLIRGGGNQPQHF
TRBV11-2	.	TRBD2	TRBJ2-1	TGTGCCAGCAGAAGACTAGCGGGAGTCAACAATGAGCAGTTCTTC	CASRRLAGVNNEQFF
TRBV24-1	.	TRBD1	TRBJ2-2	TGTGCCACCAGTGATTACACAGGGGGCAACACCGGGGAGCTGTTTTTT	CATSDYTGGNTGELFF
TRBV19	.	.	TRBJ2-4	TGTGCCCCGGGGTGGGCCAAAAACATTCAGTACTTC	CAPGWAKNIQYF
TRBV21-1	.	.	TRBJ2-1	TGTGCCAGCAGCAATAGGACTAGCGGGAGGAACCCGAAGGTGGGTGAGCAGTTCTTC	CASSNRTSGRNPKVGEQFF
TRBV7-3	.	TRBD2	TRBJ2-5	TGTGCCAGCAACGCTAGCGGGAGAGGAGAGACCCAGTACTTC	CASNASGRGETQYF